This passage covers 31 T cell receptor beta chains from one sample sequenced in a study of T cells after posttransplantation cyclophosphamide. Method: immunoSEQ multiplex PCR; TCRdb's copy keeps in-frame clones and lacks some. The sample holds around 23,000 clones, 95% to 99% seen once. Sample: naive CD8+ T cells sorted from PBMCs. These receptors were taken from a man aged 35-49 years in good health, CMV-negative, and a related stem cell transplant donor.

J is TRBJ2-7 and V is TRBV4-2; the match to TRBD2 covers 12 bases. The CDR3 totals 14 residues. Germline CDR1 LGHNA, CDR2 YNFKEQ. The V gene end was trimmed by 3 bases and the J gene end by 4 bases; junction bases not matched to a gene: 1. The CDR3: CASSQTSGSYEQYF. CDR3 bases: TGTGCCAGCAGCCAGACTAGCGGGAGTTACGAGCAGTACTTC.

This clone appeared once. The chain is built from TRBV10-2 and TRBJ2-7; TRBD2 aligns across 11 bases. Looked up from germline, CDR1 is WSHSY and CDR2 is SAAADI. CDR3 length equals 16 residues. Losses at the gene ends were 3 bases for V and 4 bases for J; bases not matched to a gene: 8. The CDR3: CASSDSGLAGQYEQYF. In DNA, the CDR3 is TGCGCCAGCAGTGATTCTGGACTAGCGGGTCAGTACGAGCAGTACTTC.

The rearrangement links TRBV25-1 to TRBJ2-1; 11 nucleotides line up with TRBD2. The V gene's germline CDR1 is MGHDK and CDR2 SYGVNS. This CDR3 is built from 15 residues. After removal of 3 bases from V and 4 bases from J, the junction contained 2 bases not matched to a gene. This chain's CDR3 is CASSETSGVYNEQFF. The CDR3 region has the DNA TGTGCCAGCAGTGAGACTAGCGGGGTTTACAATGAGCAGTTCTTC. Variable domain in full (rest from reference TRBV25-1 and TRBJ2-1): EADIYQTPRYLVIGTGKKITLECSQTMGHDKMYWYQQDPGMELHLIHYSYGVNSTEKGDLSSESTVSRIRTEHFPLTLESARPSHTSQYLCASSETSGVYNEQFFGPGTRLTVL.

This chain uses TRBV2 with TRBJ2-5; 10 bases are shared with TRBD1. V trimming: 4 bases; J trimming: 3 bases; junction bases outside the gene matches: 5. The CDR3 contains 15 residues. Germline V gives CDR1 SNHLY, CDR2 FYNNEI. CDR3 coding DNA: TGTGCCAGCAGTGCCACCGGGACAGGGGAAGAGACCCAGTACTTC. Protein: CASSATGTGEETQYF.

The chain employs TRBV9 and TRBJ2-2; tentative D call: TRBD2 (6 bases). This CDR3 region has 14 residues. Trimming left V 1 base short and J 4 bases short, with 8 bases between. Looked up from germline, CDR1 is SGDLS and CDR2 is YYNGEE. CDR3 coding DNA: TGTGCCAGCAGCGTACCCGGGGGCACCGGGGAGCTGTTTTTT. It yields the protein CASSVPGGTGELFF.

The rearrangement uses TRBV10-3 and TRBJ1-2, with TRBD1 matching 11 bases. The germline CDR1 and CDR2 sequences are ENHRY and SYGVKD. This CDR3 contains 14 residues. Trimming cost V 6 bases and J 3 bases; bases outside gene matches: 3. The CDR3 protein is CAISRDRGDYGYTF. Here the CDR3 DNA reads TGTGCCATCAGCCGGGACAGGGGGGACTATGGCTACACCTTC.

The chain couples TRBV4-1 to TRBJ1-5; weak D call: TRBD1 (5 bases). V was cut by 0 bases and J by 7 bases, with 10 bases left in between. This CDR3 is built from 14 residues. Germline CDR1 MGHRA, CDR2 YSYEKL. CDR3 protein: CASSQDRWGQPQHF. The DNA for the CDR3 is TGCGCCAGCAGCCAAGATCGGTGGGGCCAGCCCCAGCATTTT.

The CDR3 spells CASSPSGGGNIQYF. CDR3 in DNA: TGTGCCAGCAGCCCCTCAGGGGGCGGAAACATTCAGTACTTC. The chain has TRBV7-8 and TRBJ2-4; 8 nucleotides align to TRBD1. This CDR3 contains 14 residues. From germline, CDR1 is SGHVS and CDR2 FQNEAQ. The J segment lost 6 bases and the V segment lost 5 bases, leaving 6 bases of the junction unmatched.

Worth noting for this clone: The junction does not match germline at one end; this may be a read error. This chain joins TRBV10-3 and TRBJ2-3; D might be TRBD1 (5 bases). The CDR3 runs 12 residues. From germline, CDR1 is ENHRY and CDR2 SYGVKD. The CDR3, as DNA: TGTGCCATCAGTGAGGAGGTTGACAGAAAGGATTTT. It specifies CAISEEVDRKDF.

The V call is TRBV4-3, the J call TRBJ2-3; no definite D call. From germline, CDR1 is LGHNA and CDR2 YSLEER. This CDR3 region has 14 residues. V gave up 4 bases and J gave up 2 bases, with 10 bases separating them. Here the CDR3 DNA reads TGCGCCAGCAGCCCTAAGCTCCTCACAGATACGCAGTATTTT. Protein product: CASSPKLLTDTQYF.

The chain has TRBV7-9 and TRBJ2-7; 8 bases match TRBD1. The CDR3 covers 18 residues. Germline V gene lookup returns CDR1 SEHNR and CDR2 FQNEAQ (reference sequence). V was clipped by 4 bases and J by 4 bases; unmatched bases: 18. The CDR3 reads CASSSHLPKTGVRYEQYF. CDR3 nucleotide sequence: TGTGCCAGCAGCTCTCACTTGCCCAAGACAGGGGTTCGGTACGAGCAGTACTTC. Together with reference TRBV7-9 and TRBJ2-7, the CDR3 gives the full variable domain: DTGVSQNPRHKITKRGQNVTFRCDPISEHNRLYWYRQTLGQGPEFLTYFQNEAQLEKSRLLSDRFSAERPKGSFSTLEIQRTEQGDSAMYLCASSSHLPKTGVRYEQYFGPGTRLTVT.

This CDR3 reads CATSRGGGSYEQYF. CDR3 nucleotide sequence: TGTGCCACCAGCAGAGGAGGGGGATCCTACGAGCAGTACTTC. The rearrangement joins TRBV15 to TRBJ2-7; D is perhaps TRBD1 (6 bases). The CDR3 is made up of 14 amino acids. V shed 1 base and J shed 1 base, with 8 bases lying between them. Germline lookup yields CDR1 LNHNV and CDR2 YYDKDF (reference sequence).

This chain uses TRBV27 with TRBJ2-7; TRBD1 matches 10 bases. The CDR3 is 18 amino acids. The germline gives CDR1 MNHEY, CDR2 SMNVEV (reference sequence). Losses at the gene ends were 5 bases for V and 0 bases for J; bases not matched to a gene: 13. CDR3 sequence reads: CASSRRAPGTGVSYEQYF. The CDR3 DNA follows: TGTGCCAGCAGTCGAAGGGCCCCCGGGACAGGGGTCTCCTACGAGCAGTACTTC.

The V gene is TRBV4-2, the J gene TRBJ2-7, with 7 bases identical to TRBD2. The V segment lost 0 bases and the J segment 6 bases; nucleotides outside the gene matches: 2. In germline, CDR1 is LGHNA, CDR2 YNFKEQ. The CDR3 runs 13 residues. CDR3 protein: CASSQEGRGEQYF. CDR3 nucleotide sequence: TGTGCCAGCAGCCAAGAAGGGAGGGGCGAGCAGTACTTC.

V and J are TRBV27 and TRBJ1-1; TRBD1 might be the D (5 bases). Germline V lookup: CDR1 MNHEY, CDR2 SMNVEV (reference sequence). The CDR3 is 14 amino acids. V was clipped by 0 bases and J by 1 base, with 6 bases between them. CDR3 in amino acids: CASSLSGQNTEAFF. In DNA, the CDR3 is TGTGCCAGCAGTTTATCGGGGCAGAACACTGAAGCTTTCTTT.

The table lists this clone with a few counts. This chain uses TRBV7-9 with TRBJ2-2, with D uncertain. This CDR3 contains 12 residues. Looked up from germline, CDR1 is SEHNR and CDR2 is FQNEAQ (reference sequence). Trimming took off 2 bases at V and 7 bases at J, with 5 bases between the two ends. The CDR3 is CASSLYNGELFF. The CDR3 DNA is TGTGCCAGCAGCTTATATAACGGGGAGCTGTTTTTT. The full variable domain, its missing parts supplied by reference TRBV7-9 and TRBJ2-2, is DTGVSQNPRHKITKRGQNVTFRCDPISEHNRLYWYRQTLGQGPEFLTYFQNEAQLEKSRLLSDRFSAERPKGSFSTLEIQRTEQGDSAMYLCASSLYNGELFFGEGSRLTVL.

The chain joins TRBV28 to TRBJ2-2; D possibly corresponds to TRBD2 (7 bases). V was shortened by 5 bases and J by 5 bases, with 27 bases between the two germline ends. The CDR3 is 19 residues long. Germline loops: CDR1 MDHEN, CDR2 SYDVKM. The CDR3 sequence: CASSRLTRGRADRTGELFF. DNA for the CDR3: TGTGCCAGCAGTCGCCTAACTAGGGGGAGGGCGGATCGTACCGGGGAGCTGTTTTTT.

This rearrangement joins TRBV28 to TRBJ2-4; D is possibly TRBD1 (6 bases). The CDR3 totals 13 residues. Looked up from germline, CDR1 is MDHEN and CDR2 is SYDVKM. The V and J ends lost 8 bases and 8 bases respectively, with 16 bases between them. The CDR3 nucleotides are TGTGCCAGCTTATCAGGGGCGCGGTACATTCAGTACTTC. Translated: CASLSGARYIQYF.

The chain joins TRBV30 to TRBJ1-3; TRBD1 might be the D (5 bases). V lost 7 bases to trimming and J lost 2 bases, with 15 bases between them. There are 14 residues in the CDR3. CDR1 is GTSNPN, CDR2 SVGIG, per germline (reference sequence). Here the CDR3 reads CASDTPSPGNTIYF. In DNA, the CDR3 is TGTGCCTCGGACACCCCGAGCCCTGGAAACACCATATATTTT.

The chain uses TRBV27 and TRBJ2-1, with D tentatively TRBD1 (5 bases). The V end was cut by 3 bases, the J end by 0 bases, with 6 bases between. This CDR3 region has 14 residues. Germline V gene sequence: CDR1 MNHEY, CDR2 SMNVEV (reference sequence). Here the CDR3 reads CASSLTVSYNEQFF. In nucleotides, the CDR3 is TGTGCCAGCAGTTTGACAGTCTCCTACAATGAGCAGTTCTTC.

The chain recombines TRBV7-8 with TRBJ2-1, with D tentatively TRBD1 (8 bases). This CDR3 is built from 15 residues. V lost 1 base and J lost 4, with 11 bases in between. Germline V gene data show CDR1 as SGHVS and CDR2 as FQNEAQ. The CDR3 DNA reads TGTGCCAGCAGCTTAGAACAGGGGGGGTACAATGAGCAGTTCTTC. Amino acids: CASSLEQGGYNEQFF.

The chain combines TRBV4-1 with TRBJ2-1, with 10 bases fitting TRBD2. The CDR3 has 17 residues. Unmatched junction bases numbered 15, after V lost 1 base and J lost 12 bases. Germline V gene data show CDR1 as MGHRA and CDR2 as YSYEKL. The CDR3 spells CASSQGPEGASGRGQFF. As DNA, the CDR3 is TGCGCCAGCAGCCAAGGACCAGAGGGGGCTAGCGGGAGAGGGCAGTTCTTC.

The chain has TRBV18 and TRBJ2-5; D gene unclear. Trimming took off 3 bases at V and 2 bases at J, with 4 bases between the two ends. The CDR3 consists of 12 residues. CDR1 is KGHSH and CDR2 is LQKENI in the germline V gene. The CDR3 region has the DNA TGTGCCAGCTCACCTACACAAGAGACCCAGTACTTC. Amino acid sequence: CASSPTQETQYF.

The chain combines TRBV5-8 with TRBJ1-1, with 9 bases that match TRBD1. Germline CDR1 and CDR2: SGHTS and YDEGEE. V lost 2 bases to trimming and J lost 7 bases; unmatched junction nucleotides: 3. This CDR3 spans 13 amino acids. The CDR3 loop is CASSFTGGSEAFF. The CDR3 DNA reads TGTGCCAGCAGCTTCACAGGGGGCAGTGAAGCTTTCTTT.

The chain links TRBV2 to TRBJ2-7; weak D call: TRBD2 (5 bases). The germline V gene encodes CDR1 SNHLY and CDR2 FYNNEI. The CDR3 has 10 residues. Deletions cut 6 bases from V and 9 bases from J, with 9 bases between. The CDR3 spells CASSSLAQYF. CDR3 in DNA: TGTGCCAGCAGCTCCCTAGCGCAGTACTTC.

V usage is TRBV18 and J usage is TRBJ1-1; D is possibly TRBD1 (5 bases). Germline CDR1 KGHSH, CDR2 LQKENI. Trimming removed 2 bases from V and 0 bases from J, with 13 bases in between. This CDR3 is 16 amino acids long. CDR3 sequence reads: CASSPIDGRVNTEAFF. CDR3 nucleotide sequence: TGTGCCAGCTCACCAATAGACGGCAGGGTGAACACTGAAGCTTTCTTT. The full variable domain, rest sourced from reference TRBV18 and TRBJ1-1, is NAGVMQNPRHLVRRRGQEARLRCSPMKGHSHVYWYRQLPEEGLKFMVYLQKENIIDESGMPKERFSAEFPKEGPSILRIQQVVRGDSAAYFCASSPIDGRVNTEAFFGQGTRLTVV.

The V and J genes are TRBV4-1 and TRBJ1-1; 7 bases line up with TRBD1. The CDR3 spans 15 residues. Germline-derived CDR1 and CDR2 are MGHRA and YSYEKL. The ends lost 1 base at V and 0 bases at J; junction bases unmatched: 2. The CDR3 DNA is TGCGCCAGCAGCCAAGCTACAGGGGTGAACACTGAAGCTTTCTTT. It translates to CASSQATGVNTEAFF.

The CDR3 loop is CASSPRADSYEQYF. CDR3 nucleotide sequence: TGTGCCAGCAGCCCCCGAGCAGACAGTTACGAGCAGTACTTC. V is TRBV7-7 and J is TRBJ2-7, with TRBD1 as a possible D gene (5 bases). Germline CDR1 and CDR2: SSHAT and FNYEAQ (reference sequence). The germline V and J ends were trimmed by 5 bases and 4 bases, with 15 bases remaining between them. The CDR3 loop spans 14 amino acids.

The chain joins TRBV10-3 to TRBJ1-1, with D possibly matching TRBD1 (6 bases). Germline V gives CDR1 ENHRY, CDR2 SYGVKD. The CDR3 loop spans 14 amino acids. Trimming took off 6 bases at V and 6 bases at J, with 17 bases between the two ends. CDR3 DNA: TGTGCCATCAGAGGAACAGGGTCTGAGGCTGAAGCTTTCTTT. It yields the protein CAIRGTGSEAEAFF.

The V gene is TRBV15, the J gene TRBJ1-2, with D hard to call. Germline CDR1 is LNHNV and CDR2 is YYDKDF (reference sequence). The V end was cut by 0 bases, the J end by 8 bases, with 16 bases between. The CDR3 covers 15 residues. The CDR3 loop is CATSRDHFGVGGYTF. The CDR3 nucleotides read TGTGCCACCAGCAGAGACCACTTCGGGGTGGGGGGCTACACCTTC.

The genes are TRBV5-5 and TRBJ1-4, with TRBD1 matching over 7 bases. The CDR3 spans 17 residues. V gave up 4 bases and J gave up 0 bases; unmatched junction bases: 9. The V gene's germline CDR1 is SGHKS and CDR2 YYEKEE (reference sequence). CDR3 in DNA: TGTGCCAGCAGCCCAAGGGGGACAGAAGCAACTAATGAAAAACTGTTTTTT. Translation: CASSPRGTEATNEKLFF.